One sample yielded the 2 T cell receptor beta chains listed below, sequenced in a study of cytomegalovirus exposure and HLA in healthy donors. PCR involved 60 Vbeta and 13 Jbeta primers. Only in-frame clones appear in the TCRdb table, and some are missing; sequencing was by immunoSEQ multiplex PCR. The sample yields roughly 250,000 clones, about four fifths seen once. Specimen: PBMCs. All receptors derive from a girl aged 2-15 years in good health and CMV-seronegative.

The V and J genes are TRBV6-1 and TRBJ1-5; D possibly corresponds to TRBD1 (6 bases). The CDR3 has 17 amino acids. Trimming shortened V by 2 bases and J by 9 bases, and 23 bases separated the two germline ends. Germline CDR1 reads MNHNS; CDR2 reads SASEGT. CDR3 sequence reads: CASSETLPQGKARPQHF. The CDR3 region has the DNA TGTGCCAGCAGTGAAACCCTTCCTCAGGGGAAGGCACGGCCCCAGCATTTT.

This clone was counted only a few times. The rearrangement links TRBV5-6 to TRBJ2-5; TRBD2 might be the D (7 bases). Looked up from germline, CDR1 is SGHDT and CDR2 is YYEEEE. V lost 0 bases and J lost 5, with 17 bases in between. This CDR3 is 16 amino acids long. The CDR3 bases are TGTGCCAGCAGCTTGGATAGCTGGGGGGGGCTGGAGACCCAGTACTTC. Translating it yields CASSLDSWGGLETQYF.